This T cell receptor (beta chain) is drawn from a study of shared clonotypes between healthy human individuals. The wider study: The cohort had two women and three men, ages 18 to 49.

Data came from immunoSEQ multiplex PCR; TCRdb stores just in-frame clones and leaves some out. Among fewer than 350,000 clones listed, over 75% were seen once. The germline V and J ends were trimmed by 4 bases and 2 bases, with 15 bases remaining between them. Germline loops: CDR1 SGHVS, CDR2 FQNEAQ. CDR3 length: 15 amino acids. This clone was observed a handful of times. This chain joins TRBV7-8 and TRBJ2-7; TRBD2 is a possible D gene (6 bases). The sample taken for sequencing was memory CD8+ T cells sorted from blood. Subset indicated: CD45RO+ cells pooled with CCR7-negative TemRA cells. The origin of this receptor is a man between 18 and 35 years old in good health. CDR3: CASSSRGGATYEQYF. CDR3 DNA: TGTGCCAGCAGCTCCCGAGGAGGGGCCACCTACGAGCAGTACTTC.